The sequence of this T cell receptor (beta chain) was determined in a study of spatial heterogeneity in lung cancer. This clonotype came up many times. TCRdb analysed the 5' RACE reads with MiXCR anew, one entry per CDR3 protein. The sample lists 30,000 to 40,000 distinct CDR3 sequences; 5.2% were seen once. Sample time point: sample taken at primary tumor resection. Unsorted whole RNA from tumor, nontumor lung or frozen PBMC underwent sequencing. Samples were donated by 72 untreated early-stage non-small cell lung cancer patients. The CDR3 has 13 residues. Germline assignment: CDR1 SQVTM and CDR2 ANQGSEA. V lost 4 bases, J lost 6 bases, and 14 bases lay in between.

V gene TRBV29-1 combines with J gene TRBJ2-3, with D unresolved. The sequence was obtained from a female donor with early-stage non-small cell lung cancer. The sample was PBMCs, taken at surgery. The CDR3 region is CSVVSAVSDTQYF. The CDR3 bases are TGCAGCGTTGTCTCGGCCGTTAGCGATACGCAGTATTTT.